Below, 8 T cell receptor beta chains from the same sample are listed, as sequenced in a study of blood T cell repertoires in COVID-19. Data came from immunoSEQ multiplex PCR; TCRdb stores just in-frame clones and leaves some out. The data hold 300,000 to 450,000 clones, with around 87% observed a single time. Sequencing was carried out using peripheral blood. The source is a human donor in a cohort sampled during active COVID-19.

This sequence joins TRBV3-1 (or the pseudogene TRBV3-2) and TRBJ1-1; D might be TRBD1 (5 bases). This CDR3 region has 12 residues. V lost 4 bases to trimming and J lost 5 bases, with 8 bases between them. CDR1 and CDR2 (germline): LGHDT, YNNKEL (reference sequence). CDR3 bases: TGTGCCAGCAGCCGCCAGGGTACTGAAGCTTTCTTT. Translation: CASSRQGTEAFF.

The V gene is TRBV29-1, the J gene TRBJ1-1, with D unclear. V was shortened by 4 bases and J by 1 base, with 7 bases between the two germline ends. Germline V gene lookup returns CDR1 SQVTM and CDR2 ANQGSEA. The CDR3 sequence is 12 residues long. Here the CDR3 reads CSVVRKNTEAFF. The DNA for the CDR3 is TGCAGCGTTGTCAGGAAGAACACTGAAGCTTTCTTT.

J is TRBJ1-1 and V is TRBV12-3 or TRBV12-4; D gene unclear. The CDR3 loop spans 12 amino acids. The V gene lost 2 bases and the J gene lost 5 bases, with 6 bases spanning the gap. Here the CDR3 reads CASSLSLTEAFF. The CDR3 DNA sequence: TGTGCCAGCAGTTTATCGTTGACTGAAGCTTTCTTT.

This chain uses TRBV24-1 with TRBJ2-3, with TRBD1 matching over 8 bases. Germline trimming cut 3 bases from V and 4 bases from J; bases unmatched to any gene: 2. The germline gives CDR1 KGHDR, CDR2 SFDVKD. The CDR3 is 14 amino acids. The CDR3 region has the DNA TGTGCCACCAGTGATCCGACAGGGGCAGATACGCAGTATTTT. Translated: CATSDPTGADTQYF.

V and J are TRBV5-1 and TRBJ1-2; D is possibly TRBD1 (5 bases). V was cut by 0 bases and J by 6 bases, with 12 bases left in between. The V gene's germline CDR1 is SGHRS and CDR2 YFSETQ. The CDR3 has 14 amino acids. The CDR3 region has the DNA TGCGCCAGCAGCTTGGTACAGGTCCGGGATGGCTACACCTTC. It encodes CASSLVQVRDGYTF.

The chain combines TRBV3-1 (or the pseudogene TRBV3-2) with TRBJ2-5; 11 bases are a match to TRBD2. The germline CDR1 and CDR2 sequences are LGHDT and YNNKEL (reference sequence). V lost 2 bases, J lost 9 bases, and 8 bases stayed unmatched. CDR3 size: 15 residues. The CDR3 nucleotides read TGTGCCAGCAGCCAAACTACTAGCGGGAGTATGTCCCAGTACTTC. It is translated as CASSQTTSGSMSQYF.

The chain uses TRBV19 and TRBJ1-1; TRBD1 agrees at 7 bases. Per germline, CDR1 LNHDA and CDR2 SQIVND (reference sequence). Trimming cost V 5 bases and J 0 bases; bases outside gene matches: 15. This CDR3 is 18 amino acids long. This CDR3 reads CASSFKKGAGVMNTEAFF. The CDR3 DNA reads TGTGCCAGTAGTTTTAAAAAGGGGGCAGGGGTCATGAACACTGAAGCTTTCTTT.

The J gene is TRBJ2-3, the V gene TRBV3-1 (or the pseudogene TRBV3-2); 7 bases match TRBD1. V gave up 1 base and J gave up 0 bases; unmatched junction bases: 1. Looked up from germline, CDR1 is LGHDT and CDR2 is YNNKEL (reference sequence). The CDR3 runs to 15 residues. In DNA form, the CDR3 reads TGTGCCAGCAGCCAAGGACAGGGTAGCACAGATACGCAGTATTTT. It specifies CASSQGQGSTDTQYF.